These 20 T cell receptor beta chains were all obtained from the same sample, sequenced in a study of blood T cell repertoires in COVID-19. This table comes from immunoSEQ multiplex PCR, and its TCRdb copy is limited to in-frame clones, with some not included. Among approximately 190,000 clones listed, roughly 84% were seen once. Sample: PBMCs or T cells enriched from blood (not recorded which). The receptors here all came from a woman aged 25-40 years who had been exposed to COVID-19.

The sample holds one count of this clone. The V call is TRBV7-8, the J call TRBJ1-5; 7 bases are a match to TRBD1. Germline CDR1 is SGHVS and CDR2 is FQNEAQ. V was clipped by 0 bases and J by 4 bases; unmatched bases: 6. This CDR3 comprises 16 residues. The CDR3 reads CASSLAGTALNQPQHF. CDR3 nucleotides: TGTGCCAGCAGCTTAGCCGGGACAGCCTTAAATCAGCCCCAGCATTTT. Based on the CDR3 plus reference TRBV7-8 and TRBJ1-5, the full variable domain is GAGVSQSPRYKVAKRGQDVALRCDPISGHVSLFWYQQALGQGPEFLTYFQNEAQLDKSGLPSDRFFAERPEGSVSTLKIQRTQQEDSAVYLCASSLAGTALNQPQHFGDGTRLSIL.

The rearrangement uses TRBV7-2 and TRBJ2-1; 7 bases align to TRBD2. Unmatched junction bases numbered 12, after V lost 5 bases and J lost 5 bases. Germline V gene lookup returns CDR1 SGHTA and CDR2 FQGNSA. The CDR3 extends over 16 amino acids. CDR3 sequence: CASSRGGGPLNNEQFF. The CDR3 DNA sequence: TGTGCCAGCAGCAGGGGCGGGGGTCCCCTTAACAATGAGCAGTTCTTC.

The V and J genes are TRBV28 and TRBJ1-4; 7 nucleotides line up with TRBD1. Germline CDR1 and CDR2: MDHEN and SYDVKM. CDR3 length: 15 residues. The trim removed 4 bases at V and 8 bases at J, leaving 10 bases unmatched. CDR3 protein: CASSSDTGAAEKLFF. The CDR3 DNA reads TGTGCCAGCAGTTCTGATACAGGGGCGGCGGAAAAACTGTTTTTT.

Details on this clone: An end of the junction does not agree with germline; a read error may underlie this. The rearrangement uses TRBV27 and TRBJ2-7; D is possibly TRBD1 or TRBD2 (6 bases each). This CDR3 region has 12 residues. Germline CDR1 and CDR2: MNHEY and SMNVEV (reference sequence). The CDR3 bases are TGTGCCGGCAGTTTAGGGGGGTACGAGCAGTACTTC. It specifies CAGSLGGYEQYF.

This clone was observed a handful of times. The junction and the germline gene differ at one end; a read error may be behind it. The chain links TRBV6-1 to TRBJ1-2; no clear D. The CDR3 is made up of 16 amino acids. Per germline, CDR1 MNHNS and CDR2 SASEGT. CDR3 sequence reads: CASSEALGRTGYGYTF. CDR3 coding DNA: TGTGCCAGCAGCGAAGCTCTGGGTAGGACTGGGTATGGCTACACCTTC.

The chain couples TRBV9 to TRBJ2-7; the match to TRBD1 covers 7 bases. Trimming took 0 bases from V and 2 from J; bases not matched to a gene: 8. This CDR3 has 16 amino acids. Germline assignment: CDR1 SGDLS and CDR2 YYNGEE. This CDR3 is CASSVDFRDSTYEQYF. CDR3 DNA sequence: TGTGCCAGCAGCGTAGACTTCCGGGACAGTACCTACGAGCAGTACTTC.

This clone was observed a few times. The rearrangement uses TRBV29-1 and TRBJ1-1, with D unresolved. Trimming shortened V by 8 bases and J by 1 base, and 11 bases separated the two germline ends. This CDR3 has 12 residues. Germline lookup yields CDR1 SQVTM and CDR2 ANQGSEA. The CDR3 loop reads CSTQTGNTEAFF. Here the CDR3 DNA reads TGCAGCACTCAGACGGGGAACACTGAAGCTTTCTTT.

V usage is TRBV13 and J usage is TRBJ2-1, with 13 positions matching TRBD2. Germline V gene lookup returns CDR1 PRHDT and CDR2 FYEKMQ (reference sequence). The CDR3 runs 16 residues. V lost 5 bases and J lost 3; bases outside the gene matches: 4. The CDR3 is CASSQLAGGIYNEQFF. CDR3 coding DNA: TGTGCCAGCAGCCAACTAGCGGGGGGGATCTACAATGAGCAGTTCTTC.

As to this clone: The conserved final phenylalanine or tryptophan is absent from the CDR3, which likely points to a read error. Because the CDR3's place on the DNA is in doubt, the DNA is left out and the CDR3 is given as listed by TCRdb. This rearrangement joins TRBV15 to TRBJ2-7; TRBD1 is the table's D call and was not checked against the DNA. Germline lookup yields CDR1 LNHNV and CDR2 YYDKDF (reference sequence). The CDR3 length equals 13 residues, ends included. CDR3 amino acids: CATSRDLGHHRTH.

The chain joins TRBV3-1 (or the pseudogene TRBV3-2) to TRBJ2-1; TRBD2 is a possible D gene (6 bases). V lost 0 bases to trimming and J lost 8 bases, with 17 bases between them. Germline V gene sequence: CDR1 LGHDT, CDR2 YNNKEL (reference sequence). The CDR3 loop spans 16 amino acids. CDR3 nucleotides: TGTGCCAGCAGCCAAGACGTGGGGACTTTTGACGATGAGCAGTTCTTC. Its translation: CASSQDVGTFDDEQFF.

CDR3 DNA: TGTGCCAGCAGCAAACCCTCGGGCGGGGGACCCGAACAAGAGACCCAGTACTTC. This sequence encodes CASSKPSGGGPEQETQYF. This chain joins TRBV21-1 and TRBJ2-5; the DNA was not compared with TRBD2, the D call given in the table. TRBV21-1 is given as a pseudogene. The length of the CDR3 is 18 residues.

The V gene is TRBV3-1 (or the pseudogene TRBV3-2), the J gene TRBJ1-5; D ambiguous. Per germline, CDR1 LGHDT and CDR2 YNNKEL (reference sequence). The length of the CDR3 is 18 residues. The V end was cut by 1 base, the J end by 4 bases, with 20 bases between. The CDR3 DNA reads as TGTGCCAGCAGCCAAGGGGGTTTCCGGGGATCCATTAATCAGCCCCAGCATTTT. Its translation is CASSQGGFRGSINQPQHF.

This clone has just one count. The chain employs TRBV12-3 or TRBV12-4 and TRBJ2-7; D possibly corresponds to TRBD2 (6 bases). With 3 bases removed from V and 1 base from J, the gap between germline ends came to 7 bases. The CDR3 spans 13 residues. DNA of the CDR3: TGTGCCAGCAGTTTGGCGGGGTCCTACGAGCAGTACTTC. This encodes CASSLAGSYEQYF.

The CDR3 sequence is CAISESGTSGEPSTDTQYF. The CDR3 DNA sequence: TGTGCCATCAGTGAGTCAGGGACTAGCGGGGAGCCTAGCACAGATACGCAGTATTTT. The V call is TRBV10-3, the J call TRBJ2-3; 13 positions match TRBD2. CDR1 and CDR2 (germline): ENHRY, SYGVKD. The CDR3 has 19 residues. With V trimmed by 0 bases and J by 0 bases, 6 bases remained unmatched.

The genes are TRBV5-4 and TRBJ1-3, with D maybe TRBD1 (5 bases). Germline V gives CDR1 SGHNT, CDR2 YYREEE (reference sequence). This CDR3 has 17 residues. The V end was cut by 5 bases, the J end by 0 bases, with 18 bases between. The CDR3 region has the DNA TGTGCCAGCAGTCCTCGGACACAGCGAAACTCTGGAAACACCATATATTTT. Residues: CASSPRTQRNSGNTIYF.

The CDR3 bases are TGTGCCAGCAGCCCACCCCCTTCCGGGACAGGGTCCCACGAGCAGTACTTC. Encoded protein: CASSPPPSGTGSHEQYF. V usage is TRBV7-2 and J usage is TRBJ2-7; 9 bases are a match to TRBD1. The V gene end was trimmed by 5 bases and the J gene end by 5 bases; junction bases not matched to a gene: 16. Germline loops: CDR1 SGHTA, CDR2 FQGNSA. The CDR3 has 17 amino acids.

The chain links TRBV19 to TRBJ2-7, with 9 bases fitting TRBD1. V trimming: 6 bases; J trimming: 5 bases; junction bases outside the gene matches: 8. Per the germline V gene, CDR1 is LNHDA and CDR2 is SQIVND (reference sequence). This CDR3 has 14 amino acids. In nucleotides, the CDR3 is TGTGCCAGTAGCCACGGACAGGGGTTCGACGAGCAGTACTTC. It encodes CASSHGQGFDEQYF. The full variable domain, with the rest looked up from reference TRBV19 and TRBJ2-7, is DGGITQSPKYLFRKEGQNVTLSCEQNLNHDAMYWYRQDPGQGLRLIYYSQIVNDFQKGDIAEGYSVSREKKESFPLTVTSAQKNPTAFYLCASSHGQGFDEQYFGPGTRLTVT.

The rearrangement links TRBV5-1 to TRBJ1-1, with a tentative D call TRBD1 (6 bases). V lost 6 bases and J lost 0, with 21 bases in between. Germline V gene sequence: CDR1 SGHRS, CDR2 YFSETQ. CDR3 length equals 17 residues. The CDR3: CASTLHPDSLLNTEAFF. The CDR3 nucleotides are TGCGCCAGCACCCTACACCCGGACAGTCTACTGAACACTGAAGCTTTCTTT. The whole variable domain, remainder taken from reference TRBV5-1 and TRBJ1-1, is KAGVTQTPRYLIKTRGQQVTLSCSPISGHRSVSWYQQTPGQGLQFLFEYFSETQRNKGNFPGRFSGRQFSNSRSEMNVSTLELGDSALYLCASTLHPDSLLNTEAFFGQGTRLTVV.

This rearrangement joins TRBV7-6 to TRBJ1-2; tentatively, D is TRBD1 (5 bases). The CDR3 runs to 14 residues. Germline V lookup: CDR1 SGHVS, CDR2 FNYEAQ. The germline V and J ends were trimmed by 0 bases and 1 base, with 6 bases remaining between them. DNA for the CDR3: TGTGCCAGCAGCTTAGCGCAGGGTAACTATGGCTACACCTTC. The encoded protein is CASSLAQGNYGYTF. Looking up the rest from reference TRBV7-6 and TRBJ1-2 gives the full variable domain: GAGVSQSPRYKVTKRGQDVALRCDPISGHVSLYWYRQALGQGPEFLTYFNYEAQQDKSGLPNDRFSAERPEGSISTLTIQRTEQRDSAMYRCASSLAQGNYGYTFGSGTRLTVV.

This chain joins TRBV10-1 and TRBJ2-3, with D perhaps matching TRBD2 (6 bases). The V gene's germline CDR1 is WNHNN and CDR2 SYGVQD (reference sequence). V dropped 6 bases and J dropped 14 bases, with 21 bases sitting between them. The CDR3 length is 13 residues. In DNA form, the CDR3 reads TGCGCCAGCAGGACCCTAGCCGGGAGCTCTAGGTATTTT. It is translated as CASRTLAGSSRYF.